This paragraph reports one T cell receptor (beta chain). This CDR3 is built from 13 residues. V gave up 4 bases and J gave up 1 base, with 7 bases separating them. CDR1 is SGHVS and CDR2 is FQNEAQ in the germline V gene. Seattle patients were enrolled while actively infected and followed longitudinally. This sample was taken from a study of blood T cell repertoires in COVID-19. Study-level background: Samples taken during acute and convalescent COVID-19 were collected in the United States, Italy and Spain. PBMCs, B-cell-depleted T cells, or T cells were the source of the cDNA or gDNA that made up the material.

Generated by immunoSEQ multiplex PCR, the TCRdb table keeps only in-frame clones and is missing some. In the table there are 300,000 to 400,000 clones, roughly 90% of which are singletons. The sample comprised peripheral blood. The sequence came from a woman in her 70s with COVID-19, enrolled during active disease. This rearrangement joins TRBV7-8 to TRBJ1-1, with a possible D match to TRBD1 (5 bases). The CDR3 DNA reads as TGTGCCAGCAGCTCAACAGGGAACACTGAAGCTTTCTTT. Amino acids: CASSSTGNTEAFF. Full variable domain (rest looked up from reference TRBV7-8 and TRBJ1-1): GAGVSQSPRYKVAKRGQDVALRCDPISGHVSLFWYQQALGQGPEFLTYFQNEAQLDKSGLPSDRFFAERPEGSVSTLKIQRTQQEDSAVYLCASSSTGNTEAFFGQGTRLTVV.